These T cell receptor beta chains were read from a single sample in a study of T cell changes during pregnancy in multiple sclerosis. The data were produced by immunoSEQ multiplex PCR, yet TCRdb's version contains in-frame clones alone and is incomplete. The sample holds about 48,000 clones; roughly 92% are singletons and the top ten take about 0.94%. Sequences were derived from CD4+ T cells from peripheral blood mononuclear cells, sampled in the second trimester of pregnancy. The origin of the receptors is a female donor in good health, enrolled as a control in a pregnancy study. Each CDR3 is given with its conserved first and last residue. The D gene is left open where the match is weak. Size is stated for part of the rows, as once, few or many counts, or as a class when the clone is expanded.

abundance,j_gene,v_gene,d_gene,CDR3nt,CDR3aa
.,TRBJ2-1,TRBV29-1,TRBD2,TGCAGCGGAAGGACTAGCGGGAGGGTCAGGGAGCAGTTCTTC,CSGRTSGRVREQFF
.,TRBJ2-2,TRBV11-2,.,TGTGCCAGCAGCTTAGCACGTCTAGCCCGCCCCGGGGAGCTGTTTTTT,CASSLARLARPGELFF
.,TRBJ1-2,TRBV28,.,TGTGCCAGCAGTTTAGCGGGGCAGGTCTATGGCTACACCTTC,CASSLAGQVYGYTF
.,TRBJ2-1,TRBV15,TRBD2,TGTGCCACCAGCAGGGGTAGCGGGATGGGTAATGAGCAGTTCTTC,CATSRGSGMGNEQFF
.,TRBJ2-7,TRBV11-2,TRBD1,TGTGCCAGCAGTTGGGACAGGGATGAATCCTACGAGCAGTACTTC,CASSWDRDESYEQYF
.,TRBJ2-1,TRBV6-1,TRBD1,TGTGCCAGCAGGGGATTCGGGACAGAAAACAATGAGCAGTTCTTC,CASRGFGTENNEQFF
.,TRBJ2-3,TRBV5-1,.,TGCGCCAGCAGCTTAGTCCCCAGCGATACAGATACGCAGTATTTT,CASSLVPSDTDTQYF
.,TRBJ2-6,TRBV19,.,TGTGCCAGTAGTACAACAGGCTCTGGGGCCAACGTCCTGACTTTC,CASSTTGSGANVLTF
.,TRBJ2-7,TRBV18,TRBD1,TGTGCCAGCTCATCCTCGGGGACAGGGGGACGCGAGCAGTACTTC,CASSSSGTGGREQYF
once,TRBJ2-1,TRBV5-4,.,TGTGCCAGCAGCTTGGATCAGGTCCCCTACAATGAGCAGTTCTTC,CASSLDQVPYNEQFF
.,TRBJ2-7,TRBV13,TRBD2,TGTGCCAGCACGGGAGGGCAGGGAAAGTCCTACGAGCAGTACTTC,CASTGGQGKSYEQYF
once,TRBJ1-2,TRBV4-3,.,TGCGCCAGCAGCCAAGAGTTGGGGCGCTCCTATGGCTACACCTTC,CASSQELGRSYGYTF
.,TRBJ1-5,TRBV2,.,TGTGCCAGCACCCTCCCGGGAAATCAGCCCCAGCATTTT,CASTLPGNQPQHF
.,TRBJ2-5,TRBV5-1,.,TGCGCCGGCAGCTCCCACCGGACAGCGTACCAAGAGACCCAGTACTTC,CAGSSHRTAYQETQYF
.,TRBJ2-2,TRBV6-4,.,TGTGCCAGCAGTTCCACTAGGAACACCGGGGAGCTGTTTTTT,CASSSTRNTGELFF
.,TRBJ2-2,TRBV5-1,TRBD1,TGCGCCAGCAGCTTAGGACAGGGAGGCACCGGGGAGCTGTTTTTT,CASSLGQGGTGELFF